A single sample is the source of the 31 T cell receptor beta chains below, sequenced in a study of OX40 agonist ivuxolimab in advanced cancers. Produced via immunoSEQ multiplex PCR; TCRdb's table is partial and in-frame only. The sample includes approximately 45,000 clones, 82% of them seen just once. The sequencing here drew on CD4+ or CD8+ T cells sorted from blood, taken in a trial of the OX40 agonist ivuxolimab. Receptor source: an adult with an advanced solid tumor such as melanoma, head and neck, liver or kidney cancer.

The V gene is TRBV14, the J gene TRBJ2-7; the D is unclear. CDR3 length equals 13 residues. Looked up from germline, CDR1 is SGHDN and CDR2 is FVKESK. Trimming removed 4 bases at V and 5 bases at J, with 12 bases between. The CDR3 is CASSLGQPHEQYF. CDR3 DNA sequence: TGTGCCAGCAGCCTAGGGCAACCCCACGAGCAGTACTTC. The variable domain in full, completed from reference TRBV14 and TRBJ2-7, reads EAGVTQFPSHSVIEKGQTVTLRCDPISGHDNLYWYRRVMGKEIKFLLHFVKESKQDESGMPNNRFLAERTGGTYSTLKVQPAELEDSGVYFCASSLGQPHEQYFGPGTRLTVT.

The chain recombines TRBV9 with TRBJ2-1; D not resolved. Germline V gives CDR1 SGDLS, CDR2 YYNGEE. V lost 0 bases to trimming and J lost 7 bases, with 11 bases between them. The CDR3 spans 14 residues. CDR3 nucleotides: TGTGCCAGCAGCGTAGATGGGAATCGGAATGAGCAGTTCTTC. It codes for CASSVDGNRNEQFF.

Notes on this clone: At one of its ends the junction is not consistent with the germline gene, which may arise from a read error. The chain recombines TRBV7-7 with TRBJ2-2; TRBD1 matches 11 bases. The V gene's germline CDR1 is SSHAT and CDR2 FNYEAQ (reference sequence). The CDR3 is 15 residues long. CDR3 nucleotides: TGTGCTAGCAGCTTAGGGACAGGGGGATCCGGGGAGCTGTTTTTT. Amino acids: CASSLGTGGSGELFF. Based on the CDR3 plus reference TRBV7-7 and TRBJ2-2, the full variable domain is GAGVSQSPRYKVTKRGQDVTLRCDPISSHATLYWYQQALGQGPEFLTYFNYEAQPDKSGLPSDRFSAERPEGSISTLTIQRTEQRDSAMYRCASSLGTGGSGELFFGEGSRLTVL.

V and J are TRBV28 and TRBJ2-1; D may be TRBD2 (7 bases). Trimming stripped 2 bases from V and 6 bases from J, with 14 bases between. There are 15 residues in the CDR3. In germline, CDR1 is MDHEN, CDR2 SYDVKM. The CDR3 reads CASSLLQGGSNEQFF. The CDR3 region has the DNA TGTGCCAGCAGTTTACTACAGGGCGGGAGCAATGAGCAGTTCTTC. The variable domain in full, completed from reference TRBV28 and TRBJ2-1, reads DVKVTQSSRYLVKRTGEKVFLECVQDMDHENMFWYRQDPGLGLRLIYFSYDVKMKEKGDIPEGYSVSREKKERFSLILESASTNQTSMYLCASSLLQGGSNEQFFGPGTRLTVL.

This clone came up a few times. The CDR3 DNA follows: TGTGCCAGCAGTGGACGTCGGGAGAGCTATGGCTACACCTTC. It translates to CASSGRRESYGYTF. The rearrangement links TRBV6-1 to TRBJ1-2; no firm D call. With 4 bases removed from V and 4 bases from J, the gap between germline ends came to 13 bases. The germline CDR1 and CDR2 sequences are MNHNS and SASEGT. The CDR3 loop spans 14 amino acids.

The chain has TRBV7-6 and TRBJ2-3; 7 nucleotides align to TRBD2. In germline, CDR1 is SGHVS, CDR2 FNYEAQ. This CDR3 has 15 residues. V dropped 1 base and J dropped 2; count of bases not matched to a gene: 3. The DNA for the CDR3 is TGTGCCAGCAGCTTAGGGCTAGCGGCCACAGATACGCAGTATTTT. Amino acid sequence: CASSLGLAATDTQYF. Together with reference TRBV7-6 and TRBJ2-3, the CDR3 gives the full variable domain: GAGVSQSPRYKVTKRGQDVALRCDPISGHVSLYWYRQALGQGPEFLTYFNYEAQQDKSGLPNDRFSAERPEGSISTLTIQRTEQRDSAMYRCASSLGLAATDTQYFGPGTRLTVL.

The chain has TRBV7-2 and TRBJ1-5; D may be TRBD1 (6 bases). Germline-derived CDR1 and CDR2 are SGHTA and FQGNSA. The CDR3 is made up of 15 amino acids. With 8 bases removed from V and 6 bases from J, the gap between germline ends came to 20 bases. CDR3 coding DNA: TGTGCCAGCGCCATACAGGGAGGCGGCAGTCAGCCCCAGCATTTT. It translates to CASAIQGGGSQPQHF.

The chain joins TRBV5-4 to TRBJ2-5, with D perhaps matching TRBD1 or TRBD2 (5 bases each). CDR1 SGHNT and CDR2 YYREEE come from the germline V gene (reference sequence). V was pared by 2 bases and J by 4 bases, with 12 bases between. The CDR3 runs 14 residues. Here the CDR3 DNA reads TGTGCCAGCAGCTTCGCAGGGACCGGAGAGACCCAGTACTTC. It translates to CASSFAGTGETQYF.

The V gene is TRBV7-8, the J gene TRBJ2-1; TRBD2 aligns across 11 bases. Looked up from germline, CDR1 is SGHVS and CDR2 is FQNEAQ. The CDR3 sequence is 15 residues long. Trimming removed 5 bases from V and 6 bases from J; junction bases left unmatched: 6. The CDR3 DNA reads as TGTGCCAGCAGCCCATTAGCGGGAGGGCCCAATGAGCAGTTCTTC. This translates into CASSPLAGGPNEQFF.

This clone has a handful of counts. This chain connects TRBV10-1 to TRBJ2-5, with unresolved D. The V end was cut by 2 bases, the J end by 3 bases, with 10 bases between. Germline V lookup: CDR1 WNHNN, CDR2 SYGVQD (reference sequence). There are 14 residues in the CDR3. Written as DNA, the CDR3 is TGCGCCAGCAGTGAGGGATGGCAGGAAGAGACCCAGTACTTC. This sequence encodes CASSEGWQEETQYF.

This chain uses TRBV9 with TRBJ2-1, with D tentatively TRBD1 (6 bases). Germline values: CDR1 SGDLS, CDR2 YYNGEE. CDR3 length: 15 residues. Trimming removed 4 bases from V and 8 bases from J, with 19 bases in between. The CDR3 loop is CASSLRGTGPDEQFF. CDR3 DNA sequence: TGTGCCAGCAGCCTAAGAGGCACAGGGCCCGATGAGCAGTTCTTC.

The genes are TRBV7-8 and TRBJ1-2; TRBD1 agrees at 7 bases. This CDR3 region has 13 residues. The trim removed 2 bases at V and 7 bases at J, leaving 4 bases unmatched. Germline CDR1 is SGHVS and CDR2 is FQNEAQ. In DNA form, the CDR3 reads TGTGCCAGCAGCTTAAGGACAGGCCGTGGCTACACCTTC. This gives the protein CASSLRTGRGYTF. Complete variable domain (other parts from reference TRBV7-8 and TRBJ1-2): GAGVSQSPRYKVAKRGQDVALRCDPISGHVSLFWYQQALGQGPEFLTYFQNEAQLDKSGLPSDRFFAERPEGSVSTLKIQRTQQEDSAVYLCASSLRTGRGYTFGSGTRLTVV.

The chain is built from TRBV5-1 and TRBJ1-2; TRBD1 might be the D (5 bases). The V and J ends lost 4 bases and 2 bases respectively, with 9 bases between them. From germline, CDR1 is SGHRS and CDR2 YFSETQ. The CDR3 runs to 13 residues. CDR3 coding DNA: TGCGCCAGCAGCGTTACAGGAAACTATGGCTACACCTTC. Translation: CASSVTGNYGYTF.

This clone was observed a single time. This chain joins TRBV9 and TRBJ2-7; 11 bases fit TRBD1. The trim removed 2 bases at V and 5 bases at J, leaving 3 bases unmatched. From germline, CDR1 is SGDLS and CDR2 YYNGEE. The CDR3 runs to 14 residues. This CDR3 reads CASSVRGQGDEQYF. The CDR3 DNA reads TGTGCCAGCAGCGTTCGGGGACAGGGGGACGAGCAGTACTTC.

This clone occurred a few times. CDR3 amino acids: CASKLLSQPQHF. The CDR3 region has the DNA TGTGCCAGCAAGCTTCTGAGTCAGCCCCAGCATTTT. The chain recombines TRBV28 with TRBJ1-5; D remains unclear. CDR1 and CDR2 (germline): MDHEN, SYDVKM. This CDR3 is 12 amino acids long. Trimming left V 7 bases short and J 6 bases short, with 10 bases between.

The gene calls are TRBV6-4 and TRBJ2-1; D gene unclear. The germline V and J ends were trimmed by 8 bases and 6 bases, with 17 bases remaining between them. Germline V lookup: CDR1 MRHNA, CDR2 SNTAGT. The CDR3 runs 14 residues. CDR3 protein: CASDFGSASNEQFF. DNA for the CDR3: TGTGCCAGCGATTTCGGCTCCGCCTCCAATGAGCAGTTCTTC.

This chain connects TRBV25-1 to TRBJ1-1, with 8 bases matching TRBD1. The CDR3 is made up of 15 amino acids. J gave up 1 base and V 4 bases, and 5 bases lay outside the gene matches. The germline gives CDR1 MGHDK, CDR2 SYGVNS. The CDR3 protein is CASSADRVGNTEAFF. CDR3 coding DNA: TGTGCCAGCAGTGCGGACAGGGTAGGGAACACTGAAGCTTTCTTT.

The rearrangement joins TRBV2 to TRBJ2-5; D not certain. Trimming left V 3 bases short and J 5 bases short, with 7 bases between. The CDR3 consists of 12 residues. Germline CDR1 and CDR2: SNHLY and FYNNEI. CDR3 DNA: TGTGCCAGCAGTGAGGTTTCCGAGACCCAGTACTTC. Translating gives CASSEVSETQYF.

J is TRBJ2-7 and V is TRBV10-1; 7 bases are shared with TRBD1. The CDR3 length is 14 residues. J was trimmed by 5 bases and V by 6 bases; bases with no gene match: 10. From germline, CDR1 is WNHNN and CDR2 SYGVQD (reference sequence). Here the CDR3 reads CASSPRQGRNEQYF. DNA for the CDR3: TGCGCCAGCAGCCCCAGACAGGGTCGCAACGAGCAGTACTTC.

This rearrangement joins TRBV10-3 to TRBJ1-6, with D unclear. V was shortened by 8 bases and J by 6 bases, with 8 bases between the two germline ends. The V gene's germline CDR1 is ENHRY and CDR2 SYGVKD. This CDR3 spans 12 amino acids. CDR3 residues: CAIAPGNSPLHF. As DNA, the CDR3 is TGTGCCATCGCCCCCGGTAATTCACCCCTCCACTTT.

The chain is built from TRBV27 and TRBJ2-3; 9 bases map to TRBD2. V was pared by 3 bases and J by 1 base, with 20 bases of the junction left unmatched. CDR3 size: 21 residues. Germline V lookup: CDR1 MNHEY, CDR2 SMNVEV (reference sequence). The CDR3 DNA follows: TGTGCCAGCAGTTTTCGGTGGGGTGAACTGGACAGGACTAGCGGCACAGATACGCAGTATTTT. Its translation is CASSFRWGELDRTSGTDTQYF.

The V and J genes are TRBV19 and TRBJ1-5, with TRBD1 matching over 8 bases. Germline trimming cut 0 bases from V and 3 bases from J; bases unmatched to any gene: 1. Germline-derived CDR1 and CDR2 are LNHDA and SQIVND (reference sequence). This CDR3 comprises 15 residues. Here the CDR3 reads CASSIDRGHNQPQHF. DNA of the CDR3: TGTGCCAGTAGTATAGACAGGGGGCACAATCAGCCCCAGCATTTT.

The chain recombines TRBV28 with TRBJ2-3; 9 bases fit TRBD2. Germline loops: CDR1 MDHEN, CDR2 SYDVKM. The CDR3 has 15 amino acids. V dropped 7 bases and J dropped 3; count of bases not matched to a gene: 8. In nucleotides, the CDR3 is TGTGCCAGCACCGAGAGCGGGGGGTTTACAGATACGCAGTATTTT. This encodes CASTESGGFTDTQYF.

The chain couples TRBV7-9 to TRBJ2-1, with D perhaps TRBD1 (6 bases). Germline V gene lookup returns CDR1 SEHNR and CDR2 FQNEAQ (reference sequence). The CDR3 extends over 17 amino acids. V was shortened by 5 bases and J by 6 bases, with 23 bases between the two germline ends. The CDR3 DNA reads TGTGCCAGCAGCATAGGACAGCCCGAGGGTCGGGGCAATGAGCAGTTCTTC. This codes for CASSIGQPEGRGNEQFF.

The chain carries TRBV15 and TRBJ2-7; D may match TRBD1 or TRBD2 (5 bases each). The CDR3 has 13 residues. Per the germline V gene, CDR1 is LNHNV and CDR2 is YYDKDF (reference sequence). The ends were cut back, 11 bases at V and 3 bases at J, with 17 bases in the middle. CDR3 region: CAAQEGPGYEQYF. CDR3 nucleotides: TGTGCCGCGCAAGAGGGACCCGGCTACGAGCAGTACTTC.

For the CDR3, the DNA is TGTGCCAGCGCCGAAGATAGCGGCAATGAGCAGTTCTTC. It encodes CASAEDSGNEQFF. V is TRBV7-3 and J is TRBJ2-1; a weak D match, TRBD2 (6 bases). The length of the CDR3 is 13 residues. Germline V CDR1 and CDR2: SGHTA, FQGTGA. Trimming took 8 bases from V and 6 from J, leaving 14 bases between them.

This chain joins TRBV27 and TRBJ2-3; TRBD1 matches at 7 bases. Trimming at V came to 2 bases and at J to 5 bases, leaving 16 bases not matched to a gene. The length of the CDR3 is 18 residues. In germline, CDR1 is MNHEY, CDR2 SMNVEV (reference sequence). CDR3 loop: CASSLAPRDSPLRDTQYF. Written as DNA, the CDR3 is TGTGCCAGCAGTTTAGCTCCTCGGGACAGCCCTTTGCGAGATACGCAGTATTTT.

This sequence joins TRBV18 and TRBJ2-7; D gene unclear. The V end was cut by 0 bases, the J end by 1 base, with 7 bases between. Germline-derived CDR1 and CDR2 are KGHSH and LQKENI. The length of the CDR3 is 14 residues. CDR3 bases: TGTGCCAGCTCACCACCTGTTTCTTCCTACGAGCAGTACTTC. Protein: CASSPPVSSYEQYF.

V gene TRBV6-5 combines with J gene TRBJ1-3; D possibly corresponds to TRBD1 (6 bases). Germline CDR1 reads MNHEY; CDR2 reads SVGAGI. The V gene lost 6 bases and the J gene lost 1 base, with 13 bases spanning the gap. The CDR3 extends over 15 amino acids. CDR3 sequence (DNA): TGTGCCAGCAGCCGGACAGCCCGGTCTGGAAACACCATATATTTT. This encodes CASSRTARSGNTIYF.

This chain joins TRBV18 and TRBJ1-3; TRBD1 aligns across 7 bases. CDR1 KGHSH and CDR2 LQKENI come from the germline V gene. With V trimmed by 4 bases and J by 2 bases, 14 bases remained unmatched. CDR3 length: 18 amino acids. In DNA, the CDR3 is TGTGCCAGCTCACTAACGGGACAGACCCTCGGAGCTGGAAACACCATATATTTT. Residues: CASSLTGQTLGAGNTIYF.

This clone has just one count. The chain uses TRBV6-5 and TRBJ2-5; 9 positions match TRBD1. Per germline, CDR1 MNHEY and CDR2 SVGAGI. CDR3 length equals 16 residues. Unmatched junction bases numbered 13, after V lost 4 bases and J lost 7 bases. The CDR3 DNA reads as TGTGCCAGCAGTTCCCGACAGGGGGTTATTCAGGGGACCCAGTACTTC. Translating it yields CASSSRQGVIQGTQYF.